This T cell receptor (beta chain) was sequenced for a study of blood T cell repertoires in COVID-19. Study context: Both acute and convalescent COVID-19 samples were obtained from the United States, Italy and Spain. Nucleic acid was either cDNA or gDNA, and it came from T cells, B-cell-depleted T cells, or PBMCs.

Authors' methods: Amplification of reference gene primers provided the estimated nucleated cell counts. This table comes from immunoSEQ multiplex PCR, and its TCRdb copy is limited to in-frame clones, with some not included. The V and J calls and clone size were taken over from that table, and D and trimming were inferred from the DNA. Counted here are about 89,000 clones, 60% to 85% occurring once; the ten biggest clones make up 40% to 60%. The CDR3 is 19 residues long. CDR1 and CDR2 (germline): LNHDA, SQIVND (reference sequence). Unmatched junction bases numbered 15, after V lost 6 bases and J lost 2 bases.

Sequencing input: peripheral blood. The chain has TRBV19 and TRBJ2-2, with 10 nucleotides matching TRBD2. The sequence derives from a human donor in a cohort sampled during active COVID-19. Here the CDR3 reads CASSPARGAGGPNTGELFF. The CDR3 bases are TGTGCCAGTAGCCCCGCCCGGGGAGCGGGAGGGCCTAACACCGGGGAGCTGTTTTTT.